These 17 T cell receptor beta chains came from one sample sequenced in a study of shared clonotypes between healthy human individuals. Sequencing was performed with immunoSEQ multiplex PCR; in TCRdb, only in-frame clones are kept and a portion is missing. The data show approximately 2,300,000 clones, with around 90% seen just once and approximately 0.4% held by the top ten. The material sequenced was naive CD4+ T cells from PBMCs. Indicated subset: CD45RA+ positively selected. The source of these receptors is a man between 18 and 29 years old in good health. Some clones in this sample may be carry-over from other donors' samples.

A single count supports this clone. The V call is TRBV28, the J call TRBJ2-7; D might be TRBD2 (6 bases). From germline, CDR1 is MDHEN and CDR2 SYDVKM. The germline V and J ends were trimmed by 5 bases and 4 bases, with 18 bases remaining between them. The CDR3 is made up of 15 amino acids. The CDR3 nucleotides read TGTGCCAGCAGTCCCATGCGCGGGACGGCTTACGAGCAGTACTTC. Amino acid sequence: CASSPMRGTAYEQYF.

The gene calls are TRBV29-1 and TRBJ2-1; 13 positions match TRBD2. CDR1 and CDR2 (germline): SQVTM, ANQGSEA. Losses at the gene ends were 4 bases for V and 6 bases for J; bases not matched to a gene: 3. The CDR3 spans 14 residues. CDR3 coding DNA: TGCAGCGTTGTAGGGACTAGCGGGATCAATGAGCAGTTCTTC. Protein product: CSVVGTSGINEQFF.

This clone is a singleton in its sample. The sample carries other DNA sequences with the same CDR3. CDR3 DNA: TGTGCCAGCTCACCATATTCTGGGGCCAACGTCCTGACTTTC. Translation: CASSPYSGANVLTF. The V call is TRBV18, the J call TRBJ2-6; D unclear. V was clipped by 2 bases and J by 1 base, with 3 bases between them. CDR1 and CDR2 (germline): KGHSH, LQKENI. The CDR3 sequence is 14 residues long. The variable domain in full, completed from reference TRBV18 and TRBJ2-6, reads NAGVMQNPRHLVRRRGQEARLRCSPMKGHSHVYWYRQLPEEGLKFMVYLQKENIIDESGMPKERFSAEFPKEGPSILRIQQVVRGDSAAYFCASSPYSGANVLTFGAGSRLTVL.

This chain uses TRBV2 with TRBJ2-2, with 8 bases matching TRBD1. This CDR3 is 18 amino acids long. CDR1 and CDR2 (germline): SNHLY, FYNNEI. Losses at the gene ends were 3 bases for V and 0 bases for J; bases not matched to a gene: 9. DNA of the CDR3: TGTGCCAGCAGTGAGGAGGGGACAGGCGGCGCGAACACCGGGGAGCTGTTTTTT. It translates to CASSEEGTGGANTGELFF.

As to this clone: It is unclear where the CDR3 begins or ends on the DNA, so no DNA is shown, and the CDR3 is as TCRdb lists it. The chain employs TRBV7-3 and TRBJ2-7; TRBD2 reflects the table's D call only, with no check against the DNA. Germline values: CDR1 SGHTA, CDR2 FQGTGA. 12 amino acids form the CDR3, both terminal residues included. CDR3 region: CASSFGGGSKYF.

The chain carries TRBV2 and TRBJ2-7; 7 nucleotides align to TRBD2. CDR1 SNHLY and CDR2 FYNNEI come from the germline V gene. The V segment lost 5 bases and the J segment 0 bases; nucleotides outside the gene matches: 7. The CDR3 is 15 amino acids. The CDR3: CASSRDYYSSYEQYF. CDR3 bases: TGTGCCAGCAGTAGGGACTACTACAGCTCCTACGAGCAGTACTTC.

The chain combines TRBV5-1 with TRBJ2-5; D may be TRBD1 or TRBD2 (5 bases each). Germline loops: CDR1 SGHRS, CDR2 YFSETQ. This CDR3 spans 14 amino acids. V was clipped by 2 bases and J by 3 bases, with 11 bases between them. Here the CDR3 reads CASSLSGTEETQYF. The CDR3, as DNA: TGCGCCAGCAGCTTATCAGGGACCGAAGAGACCCAGTACTTC. Variable domain in full (rest from reference TRBV5-1 and TRBJ2-5): KAGVTQTPRYLIKTRGQQVTLSCSPISGHRSVSWYQQTPGQGLQFLFEYFSETQRNKGNFPGRFSGRQFSNSRSEMNVSTLELGDSALYLCASSLSGTEETQYFGPGTRLLVL.

A remark on this clone: The same CDR3 can be traced to other DNA sequences in this sample. V gene TRBV7-3 combines with J gene TRBJ2-5, with 7 bases fitting TRBD1. The CDR3 runs 13 residues. Trimming took 2 bases from V and 5 from J; bases not matched to a gene: 2. Germline CDR1 SGHTA, CDR2 FQGTGA. CDR3 sequence: CASSLDRAETQYF. The CDR3 DNA reads as TGTGCCAGCAGCTTAGACAGGGCCGAGACCCAGTACTTC.

This chain uses TRBV7-9 with TRBJ1-2; no clear D. The ends were cut back, 5 bases at V and 4 bases at J, with 14 bases in the middle. The CDR3 length is 14 residues. The germline V gene has CDR1 SEHNR and CDR2 FQNEAQ (reference sequence). CDR3: CASSGARTFYGYTF. In DNA form, the CDR3 reads TGTGCCAGCAGCGGAGCGAGGACCTTCTATGGCTACACCTTC.

CDR3 DNA: TGCGCCAGCCCTTCAATGTCCCTCCCCGAGCAGGGGGCGTCGGACTATGGCTACACCTTC. This sequence encodes CASPSMSLPEQGASDYGYTF. The chain recombines TRBV23-1 with TRBJ1-2, with 8 bases lining up with TRBD1. TRBV23-1 is designated an ORF whose function remains uncertain. V lost 8 bases, J lost 3 bases, and 26 bases stayed unmatched. The CDR3 extends over 20 amino acids.

The V gene is TRBV28, the J gene TRBJ2-7; a weak D match, TRBD1 (6 bases). CDR3 length: 15 residues. Germline CDR1 is MDHEN and CDR2 is SYDVKM. V was trimmed by 5 bases and J by 0 bases, leaving 14 bases between them. CDR3: CASSTLRGGSYEQYF. CDR3 coding DNA: TGTGCCAGCAGTACACTAAGAGGGGGCTCCTACGAGCAGTACTTC.

This clone appeared once. This rearrangement joins TRBV27 to TRBJ2-1; TRBD2 aligns across 11 bases. The CDR3 is 13 amino acids. V trimming: 9 bases; J trimming: 6 bases; junction bases outside the gene matches: 4. Germline V gene lookup returns CDR1 MNHEY and CDR2 SMNVEV (reference sequence). CDR3 residues: CASSGRGGNEQFF. The CDR3 nucleotides read TGTGCCAGTAGCGGGAGGGGTGGCAATGAGCAGTTCTTC.

The chain links TRBV6-5 to TRBJ2-7, with D tentatively TRBD1 (5 bases). Trimming removed 2 bases from V and 5 bases from J, with 16 bases in between. The CDR3 is made up of 15 amino acids. The V gene's germline CDR1 is MNHEY and CDR2 SVGAGI. DNA of the CDR3: TGTGCCAGCAGTTACCTCTGGGGCTCGGGTCACGAGCAGTACTTC. It translates to CASSYLWGSGHEQYF.

The chain recombines TRBV28 with TRBJ2-4, with D perhaps TRBD1 or TRBD2 (6 bases each). Trimming stripped 4 bases from V and 5 bases from J, with 15 bases between. The CDR3 consists of 15 residues. Germline CDR1 reads MDHEN; CDR2 reads SYDVKM. The CDR3: CASSWGAVWENIQYF. CDR3 in DNA: TGTGCCAGCAGTTGGGGGGCGGTCTGGGAAAACATTCAGTACTTC.

In regard to this clone: This CDR3 is also generated by other DNA sequences in the sample. V and J are TRBV6-1 and TRBJ2-1; tentatively, D is TRBD1 (5 bases). V was trimmed by 7 bases and J by 1 base, leaving 11 bases between them. The CDR3 runs 14 residues. Germline CDR1 reads MNHNS; CDR2 reads SASEGT. DNA of the CDR3: TGTGCCAGCACTAGGGGTCCGTCCTACAATGAGCAGTTCTTC. It encodes CASTRGPSYNEQFF.

The V gene is TRBV10-3, the J gene TRBJ2-2; D ambiguous. The CDR3 sequence is 12 residues long. Germline V gene sequence: CDR1 ENHRY, CDR2 SYGVKD. The V end was cut by 1 base, the J end by 6 bases, with 3 bases between. The DNA of the CDR3 is TGTGCCATCAGTGAGTTTGCCGGGGAGCTGTTTTTT. It encodes CAISEFAGELFF.

This clone was recorded only once. The rearrangement links TRBV2 to TRBJ2-1; the match to TRBD1 covers 10 bases. Germline-derived CDR1 and CDR2 are SNHLY and FYNNEI. This CDR3 comprises 17 residues. J lost 8 bases, V lost 6 bases, and 16 bases had no gene match. The CDR3 sequence is CASRYLLSGQGTYEQFF. The CDR3 DNA reads TGTGCCAGCAGGTACCTTTTGTCGGGACAGGGGACGTATGAGCAGTTCTTC.